This TCR beta chain was sequenced for a study of cytomegalovirus exposure and HLA in healthy donors. The CDR3 covers 16 residues. The germline CDR1 and CDR2 sequences are SEHNR and FQNEAQ (reference sequence). V lost 2 bases, J lost 6 bases, and 14 bases lay in between. The PCR contained 60 Vbeta and 13 Jbeta primers. Assay: immunoSEQ multiplex PCR; the TCRdb copy retains only in-frame clones and omits some. The table includes around 150,000 clones, around four fifths detected once. Material for sequencing was PBMCs. This chain connects TRBV7-9 to TRBJ1-6, with D hard to call. The receptor comes from a woman under 40 in good health and CMV-seronegative. CDR3 region: CASSLRLGLTNSPLHF. Here the CDR3 DNA reads TGTGCCAGCAGCTTAAGGTTGGGCCTAACTAATTCACCCCTCCACTTT.